The T cell receptor beta chain under discussion was sequenced for a study of T cell repertoires in cytomegalovirus infection (dated by TCRdb to about 2019). Concerning the study at large: The HLA type of each donor mattered for the analysis, because public TCR beta signatures pointed to carriage of CMV infection along with the matching HLA type.

Broad study findings and their caveats: In the ex vivo response, HLA-C-restricted CMV-specific TCR beta clonotypes were dominant, and in two of eight donors the single most frequent clonotype came from this HLA-C-restricted group. In both this cohort and an independent cohort of a few hundred donors, the cumulative frequency of public TCR beta family members distinguished carriers of CMV infection plus the relevant HLA type.

TCRdb lists the instrument as Illumina HiSeq 1500. TCRdb itself trimmed the public reads at Q25 with fastp, ran MiXCR and retained productive beta chains. Rows merge per CDR3 protein into single entries with the most common DNA and genes. In all, the sample holds 270,000 or so distinct CDR3 sequences, and over 15% of those were seen once. The top ten clones comprise over 40% of the sample. This clonotype was seen many times. There is no known antigen for this receptor. No base quality values were provided; no much bigger clone lies one nucleotide off. The CDR1 and CDR2 encoded by the germline V gene are MDHEN and SYDVKM. V gives up 5 bases and J gives up 6 bases, and the segment between their germline ends measures 13 bases. The CDR3 spans 13 residues, from the cysteine through the phenylalanine. Only the CDR3 portion is preserved as DNA: 39 bases, with reading frame beginning at the first base.

The chain uses TRBV28 and TRBJ1-1; confidence is insufficient to name the D gene. The source material was CD8+ T cells from PBMCs. The TCR sequence derives from a human donor in good health (CMV status not recorded). Some clones in this sample may be carry-over from other donors' samples. The CDR3 corresponds to CASSPPQRAEAFF. The bases are TGTGCCAGCAGTCCGCCCCAGCGGGCTGAAGCTTTCTTT. With the portions outside the CDR3 filled from the reference TRBV28 and TRBJ1-1 genes, the complete variable region becomes DVKVTQSSRYLVKRTGEKVFLECVQDMDHENMFWYRQDPGLGLRLIYFSYDVKMKEKGDIPEGYSVSREKKERFSLILESASTNQTSMYLCASSPPQRAEAFFGQGTRLTVV.